Listed below are T cell receptor beta chains from one sample, sequenced in a study of T cell responses to AZD1222 COVID-19 vaccine. Sequencing used immunoSEQ multiplex PCR; TCRdb keeps in-frame clones, though not all of them. The data contain 120,000 to 150,000 clones, about 93% of them singletons. Sequences were derived from peripheral blood, sampled on day 0 of AZD1222 vaccination. These receptor sequences come from an adult in good health. Both conserved end residues are part of each CDR3.

>TRBJ1-4|TRBV6-6
CASRTNEKLFF
>TRBJ1-2|TRBV4-3
CASSQDGAVGGYTF
>TRBJ1-1|TRBV14
CASSQRNLRGATEAFF
>TRBJ1-2|TRBV7-2
CASSLGLQGYGYTF
>TRBJ1-1|TRBV6-5
CASSYYRVGTEAFF
>TRBJ2-7|TRBV6-6
CASSYQYEAEQYF
>TRBJ2-3|TRBV3-1/TRBV3-2
CASSQDGRSTDTQYF
>TRBJ2-1|TRBV6-6
CASSYDRDNEQFF
>TRBJ1-2|TRBV6-5
CATEGGQGNYGYTF
>TRBJ1-5|TRBV5-8
CASSYPLGQGFQPQHF
>TRBJ2-7|TRBV6-5
CASSWDRVELYEQYF
>TRBJ2-7|TRBV4-1
CASSLLLAGAYEQYF
>TRBJ2-3|TRBV9
CASSDLGLPQDTQYF
>TRBJ1-4|TRBV9
CASSPKGGTNEKLFF
>TRBJ1-1|TRBV21-1
CAKTGTEAFF
>TRBJ2-5|TRBV5-4
CASSLDWRTGTETQYF
>TRBJ2-3|TRBV18
CASSPSKLPSTDTQYF
>TRBJ2-1|TRBV4-3
CASRSLAGAYNEQFF
>TRBJ2-3|TRBV13
CASSSRRRGTDTQYF
>TRBJ1-2|TRBV4-1
CASSQDRLGWGYTF